This TCR beta chain was identified during a study of regulatory T cells in long-lasting Graves disease. On the study more broadly: Patients with new Graves' disease had used antithyroid drugs below 3 months. The study's findings and limits: Authors noted too few samples as a limitation.

Concerning this clonotype itself: Its antigen is still unknown.

The CDR3 extends over 14 amino acids. Germline values: CDR1 DFQATT, CDR2 SNEGSKA (reference sequence). V dropped 2 bases and J dropped 2 bases, with 11 bases sitting between them. As to time point: newly diagnosed GD, antithyroid drugs for less than 3 months. PBMCs were the source of the RNA used for TCR sequencing. Through Arm-PCR of CDR3 regions and iRepertoire HTBI primers, TCR beta libraries were built. MiXCR, run by TCRdb on the multiplex PCR reads, gives a single entry per CDR3 protein. This sample yields just over 600,000 distinct CDR3 sequences, of which around 17% are seen a single time; around a sixth belongs to the top ten. These data were also filed under a second study, of T cells in Graves' hyperthyroidism and ophthalmopathy. Turning to that study: An absence of ophthalmopathy progression within 18 months meant stable Graves' hyperthyroidism. First-round RT-PCR of the TCR CDR3 relied on the HTBI primer set.

The clonotype originates from a woman aged 30 to 39 with Graves disease. The rearrangement uses TRBV20-1 and TRBJ2-3; weak D call: TRBD2 (6 bases). The source was peripheral blood mononuclear cells (PBMCs), collected at new diagnosis, from a patient treated with antithyroid drugs. The CDR3 spells CSARFAGPTDTQYF. CDR3 in DNA: TGCAGTGCTAGATTCGCGGGACCCACAGATACGCAGTATTTT.